The clone carrying this T cell receptor (beta chain) came up once. The assay was immunoSEQ multiplex PCR, and TCRdb's table has in-frame clones only and misses some. The sample yields tens of thousands of clones, less than 95% seen once. Trimming cost V 4 bases and J 4 bases; bases outside gene matches: 12. This CDR3 has 16 amino acids. This sample stems from a study of technical replicates of blood from a few donors. This receptor was identified in a human donor in good health. Sequencing used T cells isolated from PBMCs. The chain uses TRBV23-1 and TRBJ1-2, with 7 bases fitting TRBD1. TRBV23-1 counts as an open reading frame of uncertain function. CDR3 protein: CASSPVNRGWSYGYTF. In nucleotides, the CDR3 is TGCGCCAGCAGTCCGGTGAACAGGGGATGGAGCTATGGCTACACCTTC.